Each of the 20 T cell receptor beta chains below was sequenced from the same sample in a study of radiotherapy plus CTLA-4 blockade in lung cancer. TCRdb's table, derived via immunoSEQ multiplex PCR, lists solely in-frame clones and lacks some. The sample has around 85,000 clones; approximately 86% are singletons. The specimen comprised peripheral blood, sampled from a patient treated with radiotherapy plus ipilimumab. The receptors derive from a human donor with non-small cell lung cancer who had a partial response to radiotherapy plus ipilimumab.

The CDR3 protein is CASRYSPLSNQPQHF. CDR3 sequence (DNA): TGTGCCAGCAGGTACAGCCCTTTGAGCAATCAGCCCCAGCATTTT. This rearrangement joins TRBV2 to TRBJ1-5; D remains ambiguous. This CDR3 comprises 15 residues. Germline values: CDR1 SNHLY, CDR2 FYNNEI. The V end lost 6 bases, the J end lost 1 base, and 13 bases lay between the germline ends.

V usage is TRBV18 and J usage is TRBJ2-5; 9 bases are a match to TRBD2. V was clipped by 2 bases and J by 5 bases; unmatched bases: 3. Germline CDR1 and CDR2: KGHSH and LQKENI. The CDR3 length is 14 residues. CDR3 amino acids: CASSPGTSFETQYF. The CDR3 DNA is TGTGCCAGCTCACCAGGGACTAGCTTTGAGACCCAGTACTTC.

The J gene is TRBJ2-2, the V gene TRBV5-6, with TRBD2 matching 7 bases. With V trimmed by 0 bases and J by 3 bases, 2 bases remained unmatched. The V gene's germline CDR1 is SGHDT and CDR2 YYEEEE. This CDR3 has 15 amino acids. The CDR3 sequence is CASSLVGGDTGELFF. DNA for the CDR3: TGTGCCAGCAGCTTGGTGGGAGGGGACACCGGGGAGCTGTTTTTT. Looking up the rest from reference TRBV5-6 and TRBJ2-2 gives the full variable domain: DAGVTQSPTHLIKTRGQQVTLRCSPKSGHDTVSWYQQALGQGPQFIFQYYEEEERQRGNFPDRFSGHQFPNYSSELNVNALLLGDSALYLCASSLVGGDTGELFFGEGSRLTVL.

Worth noting for this clone: At one end, the junction sequence differs from germline, possibly due to a read error. This chain links TRBV7-7 with TRBJ2-2; D call uncertain. Germline V gene lookup returns CDR1 SSHAT and CDR2 FNYEAQ (reference sequence). The CDR3 totals 14 residues. The CDR3 spells CASSLDRVIGELFF. The CDR3 DNA sequence: TGTGCTAGCAGCTTAGATCGTGTTATCGGGGAGCTGTTTTTT. Full variable domain (missing parts from reference TRBV7-7 and TRBJ2-2): GAGVSQSPRYKVTKRGQDVTLRCDPISSHATLYWYQQALGQGPEFLTYFNYEAQPDKSGLPSDRFSAERPEGSISTLTIQRTEQRDSAMYRCASSLDRVIGELFFGEGSRLTVL.

In its sample, this clone was seen once. The chain employs TRBV6-1 and TRBJ2-2; TRBD2 is a possible D gene (6 bases). The CDR3 has 16 residues. The V end lost 4 bases, the J end lost 9 bases, and 21 bases lay between the germline ends. Germline CDR1 reads MNHNS; CDR2 reads SASEGT. The CDR3 reads CASSAAGTLTPRELFF. In DNA form, the CDR3 reads TGTGCCAGCAGTGCAGCCGGGACTCTTACCCCCAGGGAGCTGTTTTTT.

The rearrangement uses TRBV18 and TRBJ2-4; 8 nucleotides align to TRBD2. The CDR3 runs 14 residues. Germline-derived CDR1 and CDR2 are KGHSH and LQKENI. After removal of 2 bases from V and 9 bases from J, the junction contained 6 bases not matched to a gene. The CDR3 DNA is TGTGCCAGCTCACCAGGGACTAGTTCCAGCATTCAGTACTTC. The encoded protein is CASSPGTSSSIQYF. Combining the CDR3 with reference TRBV18 and TRBJ2-4 gives the whole variable domain NAGVMQNPRHLVRRRGQEARLRCSPMKGHSHVYWYRQLPEEGLKFMVYLQKENIIDESGMPKERFSAEFPKEGPSILRIQQVVRGDSAAYFCASSPGTSSSIQYFGAGTRLSVL.

CDR3 sequence: CASSESGRGQDTGELFF. CDR3 DNA sequence: TGTGCCAGCAGTGAATCCGGCAGGGGGCAGGACACCGGGGAGCTGTTTTTT. This chain uses TRBV6-1 with TRBJ2-2, with 8 bases identical to TRBD1. This CDR3 has 17 amino acids. The V segment lost 2 bases and the J segment 3 bases; nucleotides outside the gene matches: 8. Germline-derived CDR1 and CDR2 are MNHNS and SASEGT.

V usage is TRBV25-1 and J usage is TRBJ1-1; D remains unclear. This CDR3 contains 14 residues. Germline loops: CDR1 MGHDK, CDR2 SYGVNS. The V gene lost 3 bases and the J gene lost 1 base, with 9 bases spanning the gap. CDR3 sequence: CASSDYQENTEAFF. The CDR3, as DNA: TGTGCCAGCAGTGATTATCAGGAGAACACTGAAGCTTTCTTT.

This clone was counted a single time. The CDR3 bases are TGTGCCAGCAGTTTATTATATAGTAGAGATCTCGACTATGGCTACACCTTC. This gives the protein CASSLLYSRDLDYGYTF. This rearrangement joins TRBV27 to TRBJ1-2; D is unclear. Germline V gene sequence: CDR1 MNHEY, CDR2 SMNVEV (reference sequence). The CDR3 is 17 amino acids. Trimming took off 1 base at V and 3 bases at J, with 18 bases between the two ends.

The chain carries TRBV30 and TRBJ2-7; D is unclear. CDR1 GTSNPN and CDR2 SVGIG come from the germline V gene (reference sequence). The length of the CDR3 is 14 residues. V was cut by 3 bases and J by 0 bases, with 12 bases left in between. The CDR3 DNA reads TGTGCCTGGAGGAAGCTACCGAGCTCCTACGAGCAGTACTTC. Residues: CAWRKLPSSYEQYF.

The V gene is TRBV19, the J gene TRBJ2-3; 7 nucleotides match TRBD1. V lost 4 bases to trimming and J lost 4 bases; unmatched junction nucleotides: 11. Germline V gene data show CDR1 as LNHDA and CDR2 as SQIVND (reference sequence). The CDR3 is 16 residues long. This CDR3 reads CASSTNRGRVADTQYF. The CDR3 DNA follows: TGTGCCAGTAGTACGAACAGGGGACGGGTCGCAGATACGCAGTATTTT.

The chain links TRBV7-9 to TRBJ2-3; TRBD2 might be the D (6 bases). The CDR3 has 13 amino acids. V was shortened by 5 bases and J by 6 bases, with 12 bases between the two germline ends. Germline values: CDR1 SEHNR, CDR2 FQNEAQ (reference sequence). CDR3 sequence: CASSPGLLDTQYF. The CDR3 DNA is TGTGCCAGCAGCCCCGGACTACTCGATACGCAGTATTTT.

The chain uses TRBV5-8 and TRBJ2-1; TRBD1 matches at 7 bases. Unmatched junction bases numbered 5, after V lost 5 bases and J lost 0 bases. The CDR3 sequence is 15 residues long. Germline CDR1 is SGHTS and CDR2 is YDEGEE. CDR3 nucleotides: TGTGCCAGCAGATTTCGGACAGGCTCCTACAATGAGCAGTTCTTC. It is translated as CASRFRTGSYNEQFF.

The chain employs TRBV9 and TRBJ2-2; D is ambiguous. With 7 bases removed from V and 1 base from J, the gap between germline ends came to 11 bases. Germline V gene lookup returns CDR1 SGDLS and CDR2 YYNGEE. The CDR3 runs 14 residues. CDR3 nucleotide sequence: TGTGCCAGCGTAGCTGGAGAGAACACCGGGGAGCTGTTTTTT. This sequence encodes CASVAGENTGELFF.

The chain joins TRBV6-1 to TRBJ1-6; weak D call: TRBD1 (6 bases). The CDR3 consists of 17 residues. Trimming cost V 0 bases and J 3 bases, with 12 bases left between them. Germline V gene sequence: CDR1 MNHNS, CDR2 SASEGT. CDR3 in DNA: TGTGCCAGCAGTGAAGCCATTCGGACAGACTATAATTCACCCCTCCACTTT. Translated: CASSEAIRTDYNSPLHF.

The chain is built from TRBV29-1 and TRBJ1-2; 7 bases map to TRBD1. Germline V gives CDR1 SQVTM, CDR2 ANQGSEA. The CDR3 is 13 residues long. V dropped 7 bases and J dropped 4; count of bases not matched to a gene: 9. The CDR3 region is CSARDRSFYGYTF. The CDR3 DNA reads as TGCAGCGCCCGGGACAGATCTTTCTATGGCTACACCTTC.

The rearrangement links TRBV10-2 to TRBJ1-6; the D gene is possibly TRBD1 (6 bases). CDR1 WSHSY and CDR2 SAAADI come from the germline V gene. This CDR3 comprises 14 residues. Trimming cost V 11 bases and J 4 bases, with 15 bases left between them. Here the CDR3 reads CALRTAEYNSPLHF. The CDR3 DNA reads as TGCGCCTTACGGACAGCCGAGTATAATTCACCCCTCCACTTT.

The CDR3 nucleotides are TGTGCCAGCAGCTCTCGACTAGTTAGGAATGAGCAGTTCTTC. Translated, it gives CASSSRLVRNEQFF. The J gene is TRBJ2-1, the V gene TRBV7-2, with D perhaps TRBD2 (6 bases). Germline V CDR1 and CDR2: SGHTA, FQGNSA. Trimming removed 4 bases from V and 7 bases from J, with 14 bases in between. There are 14 residues in the CDR3.

The chain carries TRBV6-5 and TRBJ1-1, with D perhaps TRBD1 (5 bases). The CDR3 is 13 residues long. The germline CDR1 and CDR2 sequences are MNHEY and SVGAGI. Trimming removed 6 bases at V and 8 bases at J, with 16 bases between. The CDR3 here is CASSPGGGREAFF. The CDR3, as DNA: TGTGCCAGCAGCCCCGGGGGGGGGAGAGAAGCTTTCTTT.

J is TRBJ2-1 and V is TRBV19; 7 bases map to TRBD2. With 3 bases clipped from V and 5 bases from J, the junction kept 7 bases outside the gene matches. The CDR3 has 15 amino acids. The germline gives CDR1 LNHDA, CDR2 SQIVND (reference sequence). The CDR3: CASSIGGRAHNEQFF. CDR3 coding DNA: TGTGCCAGTAGTATCGGAGGGAGGGCCCACAATGAGCAGTTCTTC.